This TCR beta chain was recorded in a study of blood T cell repertoires in COVID-19. The data were produced by immunoSEQ multiplex PCR, yet TCRdb's version contains in-frame clones alone and is incomplete. There are some 250,000 clones in the sample; about 88% occur only once, and about 2% lies in the top ten. V lost 0 bases and J 0 bases, leaving 9 bases between the germline ends. The CDR3 length is 15 residues. Germline-derived CDR1 and CDR2 are MNHEY and SVGAGI. The chain links TRBV6-5 to TRBJ2-7; D is perhaps TRBD1 (6 bases). Material: peripheral blood. This receptor was taken from a man in his thirties or forties with active or convalescent COVID-19. CDR3 DNA: TGTGCCAGCAGTTACTCGGCCAGGGGCTCCTACGAGCAGTACTTC. It specifies CASSYSARGSYEQYF.